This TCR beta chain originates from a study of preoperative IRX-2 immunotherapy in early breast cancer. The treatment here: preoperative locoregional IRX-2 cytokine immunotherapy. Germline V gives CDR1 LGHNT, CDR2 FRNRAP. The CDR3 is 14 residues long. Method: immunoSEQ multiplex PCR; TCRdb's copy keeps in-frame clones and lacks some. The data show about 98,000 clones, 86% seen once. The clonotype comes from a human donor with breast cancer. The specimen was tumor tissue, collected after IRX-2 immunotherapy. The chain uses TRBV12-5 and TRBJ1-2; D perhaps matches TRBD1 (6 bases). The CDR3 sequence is CASTIKGGRGGYTF. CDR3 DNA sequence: TGTGCCAGCACAATTAAGGGGGGCAGGGGTGGCTACACCTTC.